A selection of T cell receptor beta chains follows, all from one sample in a study of vaccination and CD4 T cells after COVID-19. TCRdb processed the PCR reads anew with MiXCR; each CDR3 protein has one entry. The repertoire holds thousands of distinct CDR3 sequences, with 48% as singletons. These receptors' antigens are unknown. Sequenced: CD4+ T cells from blood, cultured in vitro. Receptors were obtained from a human donor who had recovered from COVID-19. Each CDR3 is given with its conserved first and last residue.

V gene	J gene	CDR3 protein
TRBV2	TRBJ1-5	CASRSGQFWQPQHF
TRBV27	TRBJ2-5	CASSLSLAETQYF
TRBV4-1	TRBJ1-5	CASSQDYSLSNQPQHF
TRBV5-1	TRBJ2-3	CASSQPREADTQYF
TRBV7-9	TRBJ1-1	CASSLDSTEAFF
TRBV7-2	TRBJ1-6	CASSSQGRFHSYNSPLHF
TRBV12-3/TRBV12-4	TRBJ1-6	CASRPPAGINSPLHF
TRBV19	TRBJ2-7	CASSEQAGAYEQYF
TRBV5-4	TRBJ2-6	CASSVTSGAGIDVLTF
TRBV11-2	TRBJ2-3	CASNLDTNTDTQYF
TRBV2	TRBJ2-5	CASKGGPGDASQYF
TRBV7-3	TRBJ2-1	CASSPNSGRGSYRFF
TRBV9	TRBJ2-5	CASSGNRDIQETQYF